The text below deals with one TCR beta chain. Its antigen remains unknown. Assay: immunoSEQ multiplex PCR; the TCRdb copy retains only in-frame clones and omits some. The sample has roughly 2.6 million clones, around 94% seen once. This sample stems from a study of shared clonotypes between healthy human individuals. Turning to the study itself: Three plates were used per donor for CD4 naive, three for CD4 memory, two for CD8 naive and one for CD8 memory.

The split of CD4+ cells yielded CD45RA+ naive and CD45RA-negative memory subsets. The study, taken as a whole, reports: Rarefaction revealed incomplete sorted-subset sequencing despite large depth. Represented genetic and exposure-history diversity was restricted by having few donors.

The CDR3 loop spans 16 amino acids. CDR1 and CDR2 from the germline V gene are ENHRY and SYGVKD. V lost 2 bases and J 0 bases, leaving 12 bases between the germline ends. Material for sequencing was naive CD4+ T cells sorted from blood. The subset is: CD45RA+ positively selected. V is TRBV10-3 and J is TRBJ2-3; D is ambiguous. This TCR was recovered from a man aged 18 to 30 in good health. DNA of the CDR3: TGTGCCATCAGTGAGGCCCGGGTTATCAGCACAGATACGCAGTATTTT. Its protein product is CAISEARVISTDTQYF.